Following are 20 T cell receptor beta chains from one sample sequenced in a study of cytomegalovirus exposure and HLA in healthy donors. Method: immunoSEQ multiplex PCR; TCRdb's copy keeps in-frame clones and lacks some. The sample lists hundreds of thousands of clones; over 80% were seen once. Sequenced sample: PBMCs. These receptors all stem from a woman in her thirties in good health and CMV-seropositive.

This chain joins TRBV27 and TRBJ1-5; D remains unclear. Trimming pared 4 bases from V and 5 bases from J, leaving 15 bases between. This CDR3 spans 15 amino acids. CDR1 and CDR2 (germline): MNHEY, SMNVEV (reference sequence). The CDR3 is CASSSLNSAYQPQHF. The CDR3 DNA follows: TGTGCCAGCAGTTCCTTGAACAGCGCCTATCAGCCCCAGCATTTT.

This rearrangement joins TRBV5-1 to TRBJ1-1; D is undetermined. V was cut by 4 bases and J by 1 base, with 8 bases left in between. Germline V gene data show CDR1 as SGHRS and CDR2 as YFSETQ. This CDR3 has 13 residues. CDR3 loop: CASSPFRNTEAFF. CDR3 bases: TGCGCCAGCAGCCCCTTTCGGAACACTGAAGCTTTCTTT.

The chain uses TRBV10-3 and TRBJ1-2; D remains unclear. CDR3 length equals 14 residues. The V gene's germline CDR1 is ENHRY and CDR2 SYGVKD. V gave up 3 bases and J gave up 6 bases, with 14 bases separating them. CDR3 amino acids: CAISDGGLNDGYTF. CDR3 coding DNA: TGTGCCATCAGTGACGGTGGTTTGAACGATGGCTACACCTTC.

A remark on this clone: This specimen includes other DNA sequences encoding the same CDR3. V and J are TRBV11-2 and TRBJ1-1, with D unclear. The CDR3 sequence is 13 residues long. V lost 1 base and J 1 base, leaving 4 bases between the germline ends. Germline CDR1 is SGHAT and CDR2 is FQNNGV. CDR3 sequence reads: CASSLGRNTEAFF. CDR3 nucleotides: TGTGCCAGCAGCTTAGGTAGGAACACTGAAGCTTTCTTT.

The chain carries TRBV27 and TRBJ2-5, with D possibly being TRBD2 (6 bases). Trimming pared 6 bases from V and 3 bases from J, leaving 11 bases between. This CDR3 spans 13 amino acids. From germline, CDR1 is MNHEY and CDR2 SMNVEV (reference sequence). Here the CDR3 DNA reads TGTGCCAGCAGCCCTGCGGGGAAAGAGACCCAGTACTTC. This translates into CASSPAGKETQYF.

The CDR3 sequence is CASNDYSNTDTQYF. The CDR3 DNA is TGTGCCAGCAACGACTACTCAAACACAGATACGCAGTATTTT. The V gene is TRBV9, the J gene TRBJ2-3; D is perhaps TRBD2 (5 bases). From germline, CDR1 is SGDLS and CDR2 YYNGEE. CDR3 length: 14 residues. V shed 6 bases and J shed 2 bases, with 13 bases lying between them. Together with reference TRBV9 and TRBJ2-3, the CDR3 gives the full variable domain: DSGVTQTPKHLITATGQRVTLRCSPRSGDLSVYWYQQSLDQGLQFLIQYYNGEERAKGNILERFSAQQFPDLHSELNLSSLELGDSALYFCASNDYSNTDTQYFGPGTRLTVL.

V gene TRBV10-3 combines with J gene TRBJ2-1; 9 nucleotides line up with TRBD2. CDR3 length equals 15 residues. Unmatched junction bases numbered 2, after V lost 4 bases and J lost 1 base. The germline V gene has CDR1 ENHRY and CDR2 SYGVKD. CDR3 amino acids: CAISGLAESYNEQFF. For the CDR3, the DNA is TGTGCCATCAGTGGACTAGCGGAGTCCTACAATGAGCAGTTCTTC.

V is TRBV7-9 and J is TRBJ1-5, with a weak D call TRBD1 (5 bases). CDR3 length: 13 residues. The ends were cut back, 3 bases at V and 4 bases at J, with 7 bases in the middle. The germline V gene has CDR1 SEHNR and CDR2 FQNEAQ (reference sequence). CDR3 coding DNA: TGTGCCAGCAGCTTGGGGGTAAATCAGCCCCAGCATTTT. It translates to CASSLGVNQPQHF.

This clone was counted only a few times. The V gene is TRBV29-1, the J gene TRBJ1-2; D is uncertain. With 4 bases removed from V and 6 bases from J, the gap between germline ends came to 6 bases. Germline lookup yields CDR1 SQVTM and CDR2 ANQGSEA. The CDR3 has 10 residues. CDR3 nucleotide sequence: TGCAGCGTTGTCCGAGATGGCTACACCTTC. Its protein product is CSVVRDGYTF.

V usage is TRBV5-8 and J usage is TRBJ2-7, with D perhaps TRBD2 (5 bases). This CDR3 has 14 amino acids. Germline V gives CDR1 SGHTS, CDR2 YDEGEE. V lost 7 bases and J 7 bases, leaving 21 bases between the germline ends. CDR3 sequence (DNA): TGTGCCAGCGGCTGGACTCCCTCTCGTGGGGAGCAGTACTTC. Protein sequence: CASGWTPSRGEQYF.

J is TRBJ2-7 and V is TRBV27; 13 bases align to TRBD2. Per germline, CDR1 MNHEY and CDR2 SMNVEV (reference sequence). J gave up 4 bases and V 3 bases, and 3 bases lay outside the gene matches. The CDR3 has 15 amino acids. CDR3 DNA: TGTGCCAGCAGTTTGGGGACTAGCGGGATTTACGAGCAGTACTTC. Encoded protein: CASSLGTSGIYEQYF.

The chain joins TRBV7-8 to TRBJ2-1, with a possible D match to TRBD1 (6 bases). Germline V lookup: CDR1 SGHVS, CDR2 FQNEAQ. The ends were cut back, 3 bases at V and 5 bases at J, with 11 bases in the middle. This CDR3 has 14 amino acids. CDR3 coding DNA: TGTGCCAGCAGCTTGGTGGACAGTCACAATGAGCAGTTCTTC. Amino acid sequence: CASSLVDSHNEQFF.

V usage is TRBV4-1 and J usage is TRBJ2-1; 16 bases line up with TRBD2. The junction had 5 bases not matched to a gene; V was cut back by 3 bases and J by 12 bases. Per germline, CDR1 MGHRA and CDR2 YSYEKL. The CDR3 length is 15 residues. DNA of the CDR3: TGCGCCAGCAGCCAGGGACTAGCGGGAGGGCCTCCGCAGTTCTTC. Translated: CASSQGLAGGPPQFF.

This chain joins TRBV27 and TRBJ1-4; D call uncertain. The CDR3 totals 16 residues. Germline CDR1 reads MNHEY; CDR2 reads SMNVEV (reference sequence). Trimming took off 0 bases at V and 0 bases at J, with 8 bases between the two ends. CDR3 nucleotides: TGTGCCAGCAGTTTATCTGCCAGTCCAACTAATGAAAAACTGTTTTTT. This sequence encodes CASSLSASPTNEKLFF. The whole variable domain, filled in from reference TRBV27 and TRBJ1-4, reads EAQVTQNPRYLITVTGKKLTVTCSQNMNHEYMSWYRQDPGLGLRQIYYSMNVEVTDKGDVPEGYKVSRKEKRNFPLILESPSPNQTSLYFCASSLSASPTNEKLFFGSGTQLSVL.

CDR3 sequence reads: CASSQVRSGVSYEQYF. In nucleotides, the CDR3 is TGCGCCAGCAGCCAAGTAAGGAGCGGGGTCTCCTACGAGCAGTACTTC. This rearrangement joins TRBV4-3 to TRBJ2-7; 7 positions match TRBD2. After removal of 1 base from V and 0 bases from J, the junction contained 6 bases not matched to a gene. The CDR3 consists of 16 residues. Germline CDR1 LGHNA, CDR2 YSLEER.

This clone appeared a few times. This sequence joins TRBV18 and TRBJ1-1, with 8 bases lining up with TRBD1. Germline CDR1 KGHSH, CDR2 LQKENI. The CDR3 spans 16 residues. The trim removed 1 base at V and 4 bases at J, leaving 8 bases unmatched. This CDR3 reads CASSPLNRDRGTEAFF. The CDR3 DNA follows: TGTGCCAGCTCACCACTGAACCGCGACAGGGGCACTGAAGCTTTCTTT.

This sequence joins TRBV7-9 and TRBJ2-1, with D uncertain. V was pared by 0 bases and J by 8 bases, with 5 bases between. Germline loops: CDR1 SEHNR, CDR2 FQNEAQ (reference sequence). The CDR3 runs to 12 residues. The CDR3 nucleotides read TGTGCCAGCAGCTTAGCAAGAGATGAGCAGTTCTTC. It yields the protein CASSLARDEQFF. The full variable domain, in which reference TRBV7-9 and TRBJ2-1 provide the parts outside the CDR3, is DTGVSQNPRHKITKRGQNVTFRCDPISEHNRLYWYRQTLGQGPEFLTYFQNEAQLEKSRLLSDRFSAERPKGSFSTLEIQRTEQGDSAMYLCASSLARDEQFFGPGTRLTVL.

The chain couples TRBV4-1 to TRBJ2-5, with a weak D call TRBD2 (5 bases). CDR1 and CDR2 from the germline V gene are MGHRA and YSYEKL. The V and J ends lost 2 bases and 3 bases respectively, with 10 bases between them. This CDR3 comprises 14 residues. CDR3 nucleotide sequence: TGCGCCAGCAGCCAACCCACTAGGAAAGAGACCCAGTACTTC. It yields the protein CASSQPTRKETQYF.

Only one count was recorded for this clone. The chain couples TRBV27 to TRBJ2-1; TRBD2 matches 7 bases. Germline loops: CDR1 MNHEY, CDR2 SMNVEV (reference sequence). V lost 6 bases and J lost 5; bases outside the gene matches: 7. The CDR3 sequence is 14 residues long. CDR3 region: CASRRGGTNNEQFF. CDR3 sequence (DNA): TGTGCCAGCAGGCGCGGGGGAACGAACAATGAGCAGTTCTTC.

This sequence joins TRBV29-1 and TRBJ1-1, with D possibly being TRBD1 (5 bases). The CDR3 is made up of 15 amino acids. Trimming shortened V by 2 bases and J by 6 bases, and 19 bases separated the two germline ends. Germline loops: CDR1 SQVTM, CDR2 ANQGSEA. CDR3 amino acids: CSVESSSRVRPEAFF. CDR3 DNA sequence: TGCAGCGTTGAATCAAGTTCCAGGGTCCGGCCTGAAGCTTTCTTT.